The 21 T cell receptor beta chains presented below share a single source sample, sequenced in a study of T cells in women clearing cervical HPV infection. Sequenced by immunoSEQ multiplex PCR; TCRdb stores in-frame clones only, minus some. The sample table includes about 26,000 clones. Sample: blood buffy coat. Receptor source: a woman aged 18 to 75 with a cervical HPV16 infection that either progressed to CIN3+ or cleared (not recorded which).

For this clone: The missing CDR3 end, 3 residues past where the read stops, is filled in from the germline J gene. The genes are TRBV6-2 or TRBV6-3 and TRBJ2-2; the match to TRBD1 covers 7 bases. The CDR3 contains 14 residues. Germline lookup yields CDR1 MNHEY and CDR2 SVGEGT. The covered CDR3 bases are TGTGCCAGCAGCGCCGGACAGGTTAATGAAAAG. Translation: CASSAGQVNEK. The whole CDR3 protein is CASSAGQVNEKLFF.

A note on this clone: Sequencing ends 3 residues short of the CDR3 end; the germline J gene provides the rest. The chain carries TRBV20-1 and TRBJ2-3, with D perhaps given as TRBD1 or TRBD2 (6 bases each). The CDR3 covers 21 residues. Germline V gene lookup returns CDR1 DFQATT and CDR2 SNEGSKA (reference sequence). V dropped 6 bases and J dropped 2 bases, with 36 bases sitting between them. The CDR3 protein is CSASPRGGLLSPWGDTDTQYF. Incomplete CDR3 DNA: TGCAGTGCGAGCCCCAGGGGAGGACTCCTCAGTCCCTGGGGCGACACAGATACG.

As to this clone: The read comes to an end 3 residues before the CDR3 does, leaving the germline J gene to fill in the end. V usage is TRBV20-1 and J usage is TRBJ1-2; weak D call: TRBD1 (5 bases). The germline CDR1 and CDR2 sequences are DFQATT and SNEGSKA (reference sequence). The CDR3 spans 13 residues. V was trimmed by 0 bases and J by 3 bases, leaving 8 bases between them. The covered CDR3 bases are TGCAGTGCTAGAGATGGGGACTACTATGGC. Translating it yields CSARDGDYYG. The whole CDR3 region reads CSARDGDYYGYTF.

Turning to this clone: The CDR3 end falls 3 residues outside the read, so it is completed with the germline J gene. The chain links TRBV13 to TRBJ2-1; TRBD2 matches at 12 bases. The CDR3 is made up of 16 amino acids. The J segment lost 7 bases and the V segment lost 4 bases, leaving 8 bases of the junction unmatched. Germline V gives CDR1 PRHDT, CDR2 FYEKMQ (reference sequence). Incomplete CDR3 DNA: TGTGCCAGCAGCTCTAGCGGGAGGGTTCGGGGGAATGAG. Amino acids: CASSSSGRVRGNE. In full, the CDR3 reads CASSSSGRVRGNEQFF.

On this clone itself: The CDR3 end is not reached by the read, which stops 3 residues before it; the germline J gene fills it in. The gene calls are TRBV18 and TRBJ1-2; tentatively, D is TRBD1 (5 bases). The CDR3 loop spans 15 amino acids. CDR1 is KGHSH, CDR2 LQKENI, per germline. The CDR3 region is CASSPQGRGLYDYTF. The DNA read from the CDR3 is TGTGCCAGCTCACCACAGGGTAGGGGACTATACGAC.

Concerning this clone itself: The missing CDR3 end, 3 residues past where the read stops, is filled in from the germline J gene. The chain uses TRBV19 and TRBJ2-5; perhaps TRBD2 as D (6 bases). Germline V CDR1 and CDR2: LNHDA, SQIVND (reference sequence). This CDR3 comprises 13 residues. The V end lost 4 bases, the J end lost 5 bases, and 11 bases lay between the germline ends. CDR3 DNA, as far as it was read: TGTGCCAGTAGTACGACTAGTTTCGAGACC. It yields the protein CASSTTSFET. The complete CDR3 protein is CASSTTSFETQYF.

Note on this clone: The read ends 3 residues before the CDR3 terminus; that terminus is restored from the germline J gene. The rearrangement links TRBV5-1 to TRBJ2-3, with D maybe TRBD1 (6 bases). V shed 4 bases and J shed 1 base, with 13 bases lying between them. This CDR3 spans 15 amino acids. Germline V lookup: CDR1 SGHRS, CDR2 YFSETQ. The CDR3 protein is CASSPYRVGTDTQYF. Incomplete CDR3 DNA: TGCGCCAGCAGCCCGTACAGGGTGGGCACAGATACG. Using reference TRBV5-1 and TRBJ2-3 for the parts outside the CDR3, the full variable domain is KAGVTQTPRYLIKTRGQQVTLSCSPISGHRSVSWYQQTPGQGLQFLFEYFSETQRNKGNFPGRFSGRQFSNSRSEMNVSTLELGDSALYLCASSPYRVGTDTQYFGPGTRLTVL.

The covered CDR3 bases are TGTGCCAGCAGCTTGGGTGGACGGACACAAGAGACG. This encodes CASSLGGRTQET. Given in full, the CDR3 is CASSLGGRTQETQYF. The chain combines TRBV7-2 with TRBJ2-3; D possibly corresponds to TRBD1 (5 bases). The read stops 3 residues short of the end of the CDR3; the missing end is completed from the germline J gene. Germline lookup yields CDR1 SGHTA and CDR2 FQGNSA. The CDR3 totals 15 residues.

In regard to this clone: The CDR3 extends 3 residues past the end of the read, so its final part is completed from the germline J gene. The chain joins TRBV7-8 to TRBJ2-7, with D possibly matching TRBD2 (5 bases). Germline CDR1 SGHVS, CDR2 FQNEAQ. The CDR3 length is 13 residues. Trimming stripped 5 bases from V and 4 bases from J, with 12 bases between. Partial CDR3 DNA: TGTGCCAGCAGCGTCCTCAGCGGATACGAG. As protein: CASSVLSGYE. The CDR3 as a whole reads CASSVLSGYEQYF.

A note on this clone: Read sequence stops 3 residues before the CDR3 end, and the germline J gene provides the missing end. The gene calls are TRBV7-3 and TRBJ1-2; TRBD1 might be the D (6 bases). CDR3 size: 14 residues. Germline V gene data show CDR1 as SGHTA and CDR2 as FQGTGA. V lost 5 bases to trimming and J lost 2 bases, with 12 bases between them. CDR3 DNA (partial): TGTGCCAGCAGCCCTTCGGGACAAAACTATGGC. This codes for CASSPSGQNYG. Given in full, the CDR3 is CASSPSGQNYGYTF.

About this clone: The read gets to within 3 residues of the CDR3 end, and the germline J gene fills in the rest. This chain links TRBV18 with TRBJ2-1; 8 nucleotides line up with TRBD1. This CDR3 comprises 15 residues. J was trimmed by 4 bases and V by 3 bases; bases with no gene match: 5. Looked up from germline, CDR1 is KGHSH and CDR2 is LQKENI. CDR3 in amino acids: CASSPTTGAYNEQFF. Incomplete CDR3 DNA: TGTGCCAGCTCACCGACGACAGGGGCTTACAATGAG.

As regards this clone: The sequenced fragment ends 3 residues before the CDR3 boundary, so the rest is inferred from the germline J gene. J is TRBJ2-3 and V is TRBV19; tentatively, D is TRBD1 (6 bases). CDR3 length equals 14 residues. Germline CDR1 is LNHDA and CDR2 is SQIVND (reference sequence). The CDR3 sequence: CASRPGVANQPQYF. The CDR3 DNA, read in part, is TGTGCCAGTAGACCAGGGGTTGCCAATCAGCCG.

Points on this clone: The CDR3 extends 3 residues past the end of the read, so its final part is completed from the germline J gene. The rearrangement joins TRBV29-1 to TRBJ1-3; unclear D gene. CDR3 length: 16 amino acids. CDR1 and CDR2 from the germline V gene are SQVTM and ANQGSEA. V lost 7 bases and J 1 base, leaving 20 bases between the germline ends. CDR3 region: CSAGGGQPDSGNTIYF. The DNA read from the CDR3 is TGCAGCGCCGGCGGCGGGCAGCCAGATTCTGGAAACACC. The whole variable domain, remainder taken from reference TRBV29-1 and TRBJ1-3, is SAVISQKPSRDICQRGTSLTIQCQVDSQVTMMFWYRQQPGQSLTLIATANQGSEATYESGFVIDKFPISRPNLTFSTLTVSNMSPEDSSIYLCSAGGGQPDSGNTIYFGEGSWLTVV.

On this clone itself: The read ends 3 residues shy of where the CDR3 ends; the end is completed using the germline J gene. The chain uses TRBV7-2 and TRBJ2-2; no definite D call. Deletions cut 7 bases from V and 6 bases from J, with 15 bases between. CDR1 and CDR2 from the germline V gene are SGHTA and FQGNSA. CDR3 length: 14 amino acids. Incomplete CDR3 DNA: TGTGCCAGCACCTCGAACCCGGTAGCCGGGGAG. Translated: CASTSNPVAGE. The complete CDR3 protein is CASTSNPVAGELFF.

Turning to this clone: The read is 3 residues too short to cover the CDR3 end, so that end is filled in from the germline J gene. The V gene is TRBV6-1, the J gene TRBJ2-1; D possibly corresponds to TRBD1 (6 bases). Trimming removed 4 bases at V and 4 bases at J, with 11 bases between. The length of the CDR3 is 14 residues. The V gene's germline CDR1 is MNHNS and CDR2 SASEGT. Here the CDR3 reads CASSVGQTYNEQFF. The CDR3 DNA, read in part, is TGTGCCAGCAGTGTAGGACAGACTTACAATGAG.

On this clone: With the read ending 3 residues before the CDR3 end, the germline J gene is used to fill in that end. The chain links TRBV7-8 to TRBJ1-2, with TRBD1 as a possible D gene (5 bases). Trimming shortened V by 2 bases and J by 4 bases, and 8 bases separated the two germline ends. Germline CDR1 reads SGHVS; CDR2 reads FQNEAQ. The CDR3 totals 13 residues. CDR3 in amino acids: CASSLSDSYGYTF. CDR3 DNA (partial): TGTGCCAGCAGCTTATCCGACAGCTATGGC. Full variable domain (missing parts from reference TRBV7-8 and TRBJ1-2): GAGVSQSPRYKVAKRGQDVALRCDPISGHVSLFWYQQALGQGPEFLTYFQNEAQLDKSGLPSDRFFAERPEGSVSTLKIQRTQQEDSAVYLCASSLSDSYGYTFGSGTRLTVV.

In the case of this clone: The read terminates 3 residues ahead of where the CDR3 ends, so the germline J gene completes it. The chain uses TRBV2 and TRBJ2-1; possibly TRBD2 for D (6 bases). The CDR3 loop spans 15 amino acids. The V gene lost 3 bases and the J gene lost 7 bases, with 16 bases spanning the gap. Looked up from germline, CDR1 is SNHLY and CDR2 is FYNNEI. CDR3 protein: CASSDPRQGGNEQFF. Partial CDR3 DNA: TGTGCCAGCAGTGACCCACGCCAGGGAGGTAATGAG.

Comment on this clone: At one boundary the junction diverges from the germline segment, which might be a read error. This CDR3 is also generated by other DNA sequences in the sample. The CDR3 DNA, read in part, is TGTGCCAGCAGCCGGGACAGGGGCTCTGGAAACACT. Amino acids: CASSRDRGSGNT. The complete CDR3 protein is CASSRDRGSGNTIYF. The gene calls are TRBV2 and TRBJ1-3, with 10 bases aligning to TRBD1. The sequence runs out 3 residues before the end of the CDR3; the remainder is reconstructed from the germline J gene. Germline V gene data show CDR1 as SNHLY and CDR2 as FYNNEI. The CDR3 consists of 15 residues.

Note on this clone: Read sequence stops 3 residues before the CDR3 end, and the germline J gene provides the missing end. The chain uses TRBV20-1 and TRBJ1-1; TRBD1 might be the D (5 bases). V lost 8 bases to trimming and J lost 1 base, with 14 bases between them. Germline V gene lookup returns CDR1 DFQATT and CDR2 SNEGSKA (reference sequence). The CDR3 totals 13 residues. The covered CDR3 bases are TGCAGTACGCGGGGGAGAGAGAACACTGAA. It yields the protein CSTRGRENTE. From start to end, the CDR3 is CSTRGRENTEAFF.

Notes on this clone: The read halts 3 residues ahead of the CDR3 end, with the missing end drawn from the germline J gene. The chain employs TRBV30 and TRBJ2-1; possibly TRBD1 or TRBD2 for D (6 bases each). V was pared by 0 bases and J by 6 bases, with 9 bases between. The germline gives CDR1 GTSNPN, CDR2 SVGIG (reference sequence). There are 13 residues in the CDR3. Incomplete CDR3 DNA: TGTGCCTGGAGTGTCGGAGGGGGCAATGAG. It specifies CAWSVGGGNE. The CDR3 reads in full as CAWSVGGGNEQFF. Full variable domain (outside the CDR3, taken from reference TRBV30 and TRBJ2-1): SQTIHQWPATLVQPVGSPLSLECTVEGTSNPNLYWYRQAAGRGLQLLFYSVGIGQISSEVPQNLSASRPQDRQFILSSKKLLLSDSGFYLCAWSVGGGNEQFFGPGTRLTVL.

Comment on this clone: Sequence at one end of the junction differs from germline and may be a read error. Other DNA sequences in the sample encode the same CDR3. The part of the CDR3 DNA that was read is TGTGCCAGTGCCCCAGGGGGTGGAAACACG. Its translation is CASAPGGGNT. The full-length CDR3 reads as CASAPGGGNTIYF. V usage is TRBV19 and J usage is TRBJ1-3; 7 bases map to TRBD1. The CDR3 extends 3 residues past the end of the read, so its final part is completed from the germline J gene. CDR3 size: 13 residues. The germline CDR1 and CDR2 sequences are LNHDA and SQIVND (reference sequence).